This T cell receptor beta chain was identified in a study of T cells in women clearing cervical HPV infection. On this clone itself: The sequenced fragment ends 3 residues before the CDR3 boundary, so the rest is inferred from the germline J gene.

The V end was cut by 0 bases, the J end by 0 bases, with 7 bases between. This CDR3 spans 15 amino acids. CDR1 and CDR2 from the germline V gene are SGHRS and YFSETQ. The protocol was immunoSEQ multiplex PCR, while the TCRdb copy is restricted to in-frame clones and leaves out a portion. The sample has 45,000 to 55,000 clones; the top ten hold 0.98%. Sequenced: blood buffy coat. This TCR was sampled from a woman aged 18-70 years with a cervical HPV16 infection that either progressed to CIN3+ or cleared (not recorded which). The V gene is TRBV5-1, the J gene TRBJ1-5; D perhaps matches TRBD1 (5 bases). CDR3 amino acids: CASSLAGYSNQPQHF. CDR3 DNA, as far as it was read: TGCGCCAGCAGCTTGGCAGGGTATAGCAATCAGCCC. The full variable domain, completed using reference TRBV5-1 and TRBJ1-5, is KAGVTQTPRYLIKTRGQQVTLSCSPISGHRSVSWYQQTPGQGLQFLFEYFSETQRNKGNFPGRFSGRQFSNSRSEMNVSTLELGDSALYLCASSLAGYSNQPQHFGDGTRLSIL.